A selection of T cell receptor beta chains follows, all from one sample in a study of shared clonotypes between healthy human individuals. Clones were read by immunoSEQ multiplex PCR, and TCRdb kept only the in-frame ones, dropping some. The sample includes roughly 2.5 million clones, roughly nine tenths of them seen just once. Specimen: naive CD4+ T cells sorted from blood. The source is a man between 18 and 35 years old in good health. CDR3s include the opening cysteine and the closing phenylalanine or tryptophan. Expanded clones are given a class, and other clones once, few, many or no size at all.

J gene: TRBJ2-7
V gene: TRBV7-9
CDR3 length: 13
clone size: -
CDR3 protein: CASSLVPGYEQYF

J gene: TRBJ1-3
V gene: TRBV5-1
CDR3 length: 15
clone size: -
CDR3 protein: CASSLDTQRRNTIYF

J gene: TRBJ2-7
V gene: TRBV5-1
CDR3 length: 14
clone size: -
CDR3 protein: CASRPGTGGYEQYF

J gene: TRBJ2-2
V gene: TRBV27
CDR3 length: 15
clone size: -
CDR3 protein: CASRPGTGITGELFF

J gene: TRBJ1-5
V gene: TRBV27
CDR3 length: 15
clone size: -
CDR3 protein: CASSSTGSGYQPQHF

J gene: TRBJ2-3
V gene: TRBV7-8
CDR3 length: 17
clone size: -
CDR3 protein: CASSLAEPGTTINTQYF

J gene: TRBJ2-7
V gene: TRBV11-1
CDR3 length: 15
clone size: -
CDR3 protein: CASSLAGGSSYEQYF

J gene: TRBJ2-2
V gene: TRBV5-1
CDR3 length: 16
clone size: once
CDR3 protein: CASSLGLAGTTGELFF

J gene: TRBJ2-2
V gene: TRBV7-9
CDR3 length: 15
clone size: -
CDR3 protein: CATLLVAANTGELFF

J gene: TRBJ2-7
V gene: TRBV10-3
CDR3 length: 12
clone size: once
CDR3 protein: CAINQGFNEQYF

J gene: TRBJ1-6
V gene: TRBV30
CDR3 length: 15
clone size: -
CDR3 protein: CAWNTPGRGDSPLHF

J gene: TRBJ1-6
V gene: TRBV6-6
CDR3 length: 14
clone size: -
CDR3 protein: CASSPGTGGSPLHF

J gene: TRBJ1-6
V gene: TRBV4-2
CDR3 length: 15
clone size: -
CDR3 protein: CASSPGLMNNSPLHF

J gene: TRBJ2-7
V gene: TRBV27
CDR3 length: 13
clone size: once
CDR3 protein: CASSLWGSYEQYF

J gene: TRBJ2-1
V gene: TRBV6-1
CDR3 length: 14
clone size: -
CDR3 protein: CASSEARRGTEQFF

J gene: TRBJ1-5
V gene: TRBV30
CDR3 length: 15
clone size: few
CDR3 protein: CAWSGNGGGNQPQHF

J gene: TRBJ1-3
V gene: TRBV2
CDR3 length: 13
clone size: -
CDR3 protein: CASRGLSGNTIYF

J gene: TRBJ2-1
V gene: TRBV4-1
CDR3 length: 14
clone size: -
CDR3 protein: CASSPGSSYNEQFF

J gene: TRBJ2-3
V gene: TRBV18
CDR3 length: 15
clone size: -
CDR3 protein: CASSTPPATGDTQYF

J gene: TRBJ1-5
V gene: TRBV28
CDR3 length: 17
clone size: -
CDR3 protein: CASSFGQGGSSNQPQHF

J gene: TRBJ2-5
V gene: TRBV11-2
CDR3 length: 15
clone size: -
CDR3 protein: CASSRRAGLRETQYF

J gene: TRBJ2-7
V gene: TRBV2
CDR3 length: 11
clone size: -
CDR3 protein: CASSEEELQYF

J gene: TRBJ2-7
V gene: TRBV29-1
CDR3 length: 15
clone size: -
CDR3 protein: CSVARGTSGSYEQYF

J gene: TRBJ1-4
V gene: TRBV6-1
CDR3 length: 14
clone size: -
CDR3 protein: CASSEGGLGEKLFF

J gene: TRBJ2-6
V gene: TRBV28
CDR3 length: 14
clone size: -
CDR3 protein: CASSPAGTVKVLTF

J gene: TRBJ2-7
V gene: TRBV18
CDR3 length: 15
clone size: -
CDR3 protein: CASSPPLGGPAEQYF

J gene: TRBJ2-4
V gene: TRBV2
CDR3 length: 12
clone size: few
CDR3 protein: CASRSGTAVLYF

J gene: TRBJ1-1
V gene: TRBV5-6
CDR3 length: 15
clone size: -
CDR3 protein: CASSLALGRDTEAFF

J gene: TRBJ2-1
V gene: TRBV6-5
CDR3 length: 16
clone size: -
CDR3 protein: CASSSPLADSYNEQFF

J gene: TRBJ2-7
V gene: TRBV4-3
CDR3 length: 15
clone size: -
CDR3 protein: CASSQDLLLSYEQYF